Below, 20 T cell receptor beta chains from the same sample are listed, as sequenced in a study of shared clonotypes between healthy human individuals. This table comes from immunoSEQ multiplex PCR, and its TCRdb copy is limited to in-frame clones, with some not included. The data show approximately 500,000 clones, about 79% seen once. Sequenced material: PBMCs. These receptors came from a woman between 40 and 50 years old in good health. Some clones in this sample may be carry-over from other donors' samples.

The rearrangement uses TRBV19 and TRBJ2-5; no reliable D call. From germline, CDR1 is LNHDA and CDR2 SQIVND (reference sequence). CDR3 length equals 14 residues. The germline V and J ends were trimmed by 5 bases and 4 bases, with 14 bases remaining between them. CDR3 DNA sequence: TGTGCCAGTAGTGTCGTCGGAAGAAGAGAGACCCAGTACTTC. Its translation is CASSVVGRRETQYF.

This chain uses TRBV4-1 with TRBJ2-4; TRBD2 agrees at 13 bases. Germline loops: CDR1 MGHRA, CDR2 YSYEKL. This CDR3 contains 16 residues. The V and J ends lost 1 base and 13 bases, in that order; junction bases with no gene match: 10. This CDR3 reads CASSQGLAGGDGGQYF. DNA for the CDR3: TGCGCCAGCAGCCAAGGACTAGCGGGAGGCGACGGCGGGCAGTACTTC.

This chain connects TRBV27 to TRBJ2-5; D is unresolved. V was cut by 0 bases and J by 1 base, with 9 bases left in between. CDR1 is MNHEY and CDR2 is SMNVEV in the germline V gene (reference sequence). There are 15 residues in the CDR3. This CDR3 reads CASSLSSQRQETQYF. The CDR3 DNA reads TGTGCCAGCAGTTTATCGAGCCAACGCCAAGAGACCCAGTACTTC.

V and J are TRBV19 and TRBJ1-3; unclear D gene. The CDR3 has 13 amino acids. Trimming cost V 6 bases and J 0 bases, with 6 bases left between them. Germline V gene data show CDR1 as LNHDA and CDR2 as SQIVND (reference sequence). CDR3 region: CASSPPSGNTIYF. The DNA for the CDR3 is TGTGCCAGTAGCCCGCCCTCTGGAAACACCATATATTTT.

V gene TRBV9 combines with J gene TRBJ2-7; TRBD2 matches at 8 bases. The CDR3 totals 16 residues. The germline CDR1 and CDR2 sequences are SGDLS and YYNGEE. The V and J ends lost 0 bases and 0 bases, in that order; junction bases with no gene match: 5. The CDR3 region is CASSVEASGSSYEQYF. The CDR3 DNA sequence: TGTGCCAGCAGCGTAGAGGCTAGCGGGTCCTCCTACGAGCAGTACTTC.

There are a few counts of this clone. The rearrangement joins TRBV4-2 to TRBJ2-2; D is ambiguous. V was clipped by 3 bases and J by 6 bases, with 11 bases between them. The germline gives CDR1 LGHNA, CDR2 YNFKEQ. The CDR3 is made up of 14 amino acids. The CDR3 DNA reads as TGTGCCAGCAGCCATCTGCGAGAGTCCGGGGAGCTGTTTTTT. Encoded protein: CASSHLRESGELFF.

This clone appeared a single time. The genes are TRBV19 and TRBJ1-3, with D tentatively TRBD1 (5 bases). This CDR3 region has 15 residues. The V gene lost 7 bases and the J gene lost 3 bases, with 16 bases spanning the gap. Germline CDR1 reads LNHDA; CDR2 reads SQIVND (reference sequence). CDR3 sequence reads: CASKDSGEVGNTIYF. CDR3 DNA sequence: TGTGCCAGTAAGGACTCGGGGGAAGTTGGAAACACCATATATTTT. The complete variable domain, with remaining parts taken from reference TRBV19 and TRBJ1-3, reads DGGITQSPKYLFRKEGQNVTLSCEQNLNHDAMYWYRQDPGQGLRLIYYSQIVNDFQKGDIAEGYSVSREKKESFPLTVTSAQKNPTAFYLCASKDSGEVGNTIYFGEGSWLTVV.

The chain uses TRBV7-9 and TRBJ1-2, with a weak D call TRBD1 (5 bases). CDR3 length: 15 amino acids. V gave up 0 bases and J gave up 4 bases, with 12 bases separating them. Germline CDR1 is SEHNR and CDR2 is FQNEAQ (reference sequence). The CDR3 DNA follows: TGTGCCAGCAGCTTAGCGGGTGACAGAACCTATGGCTACACCTTC. Translated: CASSLAGDRTYGYTF.

The chain links TRBV18 to TRBJ2-3, with D perhaps TRBD2 (5 bases). This CDR3 contains 14 residues. Germline V gives CDR1 KGHSH, CDR2 LQKENI. The V gene lost 3 bases and the J gene lost 4 bases, with 11 bases spanning the gap. The CDR3 protein is CASSPTHSADTQYF. Here the CDR3 DNA reads TGTGCCAGCTCACCGACACATAGCGCAGATACGCAGTATTTT.

The chain combines TRBV19 with TRBJ2-1, with TRBD2 matching over 10 bases. V shed 7 bases, J shed 7 bases, and the junction held 13 bases outside the gene matches. Looked up from germline, CDR1 is LNHDA and CDR2 is SQIVND (reference sequence). CDR3 length: 16 residues. The CDR3 loop is CASTLDSSGRWNEQFF. Here the CDR3 DNA reads TGTGCCAGTACCCTGGACTCTAGCGGGAGATGGAATGAGCAGTTCTTC.

This chain links TRBV6-6 with TRBJ1-5; the D gene is possibly TRBD1 (5 bases). The CDR3 sequence is 14 residues long. Looked up from germline, CDR1 is MNHNY and CDR2 is SVGAGI (reference sequence). Trimming shortened V by 6 bases and J by 0 bases, and 9 bases separated the two germline ends. The chain's CDR3 is CASRGRNSNQPQHF. The CDR3 DNA is TGTGCCAGCAGGGGACGGAATAGCAATCAGCCCCAGCATTTT.

J is TRBJ1-4 and V is TRBV2, with D unclear. V was shortened by 1 base and J by 12 bases, with 15 bases between the two germline ends. Germline V gives CDR1 SNHLY, CDR2 FYNNEI. The CDR3 loop spans 14 amino acids. DNA for the CDR3: TGTGCCAGCAGTGAAGTGGGCAGCTCTGTGGAACTGTTTTTT. This gives the protein CASSEVGSSVELFF. Filled out from reference TRBV2 and TRBJ1-4, the complete variable domain reads EPEVTQTPSHQVTQMGQEVILRCVPISNHLYFYWYRQILGQKVEFLVSFYNNEISEKSEIFDDQFSVERPDGSNFTLKIRSTKLEDSAMYFCASSEVGSSVELFFGSGTQLSVL.

The J gene is TRBJ2-3, the V gene TRBV5-1; 14 bases line up with TRBD2. The length of the CDR3 is 14 residues. The V and J ends lost 7 bases and 4 bases, in that order; junction bases with no gene match: 2. Germline assignment: CDR1 SGHRS and CDR2 YFSETQ. CDR3 protein: CASWGLAGADTQYF. CDR3 DNA: TGCGCCAGCTGGGGACTAGCGGGAGCAGATACGCAGTATTTT.

Comment on this clone: This sample also contains other DNA sequences that code for the same CDR3. This sequence joins TRBV7-2 and TRBJ2-3, with D hard to call. The germline V and J ends were trimmed by 1 base and 1 base, with 9 bases remaining between them. Germline V gives CDR1 SGHTA, CDR2 FQGNSA. The CDR3 spans 15 residues. The CDR3 spells CASSLVAAGTDTQYF. CDR3 DNA: TGTGCCAGCAGCTTAGTGGCTGCTGGCACAGATACGCAGTATTTT.

CDR3 amino acids: CASRRRTNGDTEAFF. The CDR3 DNA is TGTGCCAGCAGACGTAGGACAAACGGCGACACTGAAGCTTTCTTT. The chain links TRBV27 to TRBJ1-1; the D gene is possibly TRBD1 (5 bases). This CDR3 comprises 15 residues. Trimming shortened V by 6 bases and J by 3 bases, and 17 bases separated the two germline ends. The germline CDR1 and CDR2 sequences are MNHEY and SMNVEV (reference sequence).

This clone was counted once. A far bigger clonotype differs at one base, so this is likely a read error. The same CDR3 arises from other DNA sequences in this sample as well. The chain combines TRBV7-9 with TRBJ2-7, with 7 positions matching TRBD2. Per the germline V gene, CDR1 is SEHNR and CDR2 is FQNEAQ (reference sequence). CDR3 size: 15 residues. This chain's CDR3 is CASSLGGGSFGEQYF. The CDR3 DNA sequence: TGTGCCAGTAGCTTAGGCGGGGGATCGTTCGGCGAGCAGTACTTC.

The rearrangement joins TRBV25-1 to TRBJ2-7; D is undetermined. The CDR3 has 11 residues. The germline V and J ends were trimmed by 8 bases and 6 bases, with 11 bases remaining between them. Germline values: CDR1 MGHDK, CDR2 SYGVNS. CDR3 bases: TGTGCCAGCGGGCGGTCCATCGAGCAGTACTTC. This sequence encodes CASGRSIEQYF.

This chain uses TRBV5-1 with TRBJ1-4; D possibly corresponds to TRBD1 (6 bases). The CDR3 covers 16 residues. V gave up 3 bases and J gave up 6 bases, with 18 bases separating them. CDR1 is SGHRS and CDR2 is YFSETQ in the germline V gene. DNA for the CDR3: TGCGCCAGCAGCTCCAGCGGGGGCGTCGGGTATGAAAAACTGTTTTTT. The encoded protein is CASSSSGGVGYEKLFF.

The chain links TRBV4-2 to TRBJ2-5; 8 bases line up with TRBD1. Germline V gene data show CDR1 as LGHNA and CDR2 as YNFKEQ. The length of the CDR3 is 16 residues. With V trimmed by 1 base and J by 11 bases, 15 bases remained unmatched. CDR3 sequence reads: CASSQGTGIGVREQYF. The CDR3 DNA is TGTGCCAGCAGCCAAGGGACAGGGATTGGGGTACGGGAGCAGTACTTC.

As regards this clone: An end of the junction does not agree with germline; a read error may underlie this. The rearrangement links TRBV5-1 to TRBJ2-5; D is possibly TRBD1 or TRBD2 (5 bases each). The CDR3 loop spans 15 amino acids. CDR1 is SGHRS, CDR2 YFSETQ, per germline. This CDR3 reads CASSLVGTPKETQYF. CDR3 coding DNA: TGCGCCAGCAGTTTGGTGGGGACGCCAAAAGAGACCCAGTACTTC.